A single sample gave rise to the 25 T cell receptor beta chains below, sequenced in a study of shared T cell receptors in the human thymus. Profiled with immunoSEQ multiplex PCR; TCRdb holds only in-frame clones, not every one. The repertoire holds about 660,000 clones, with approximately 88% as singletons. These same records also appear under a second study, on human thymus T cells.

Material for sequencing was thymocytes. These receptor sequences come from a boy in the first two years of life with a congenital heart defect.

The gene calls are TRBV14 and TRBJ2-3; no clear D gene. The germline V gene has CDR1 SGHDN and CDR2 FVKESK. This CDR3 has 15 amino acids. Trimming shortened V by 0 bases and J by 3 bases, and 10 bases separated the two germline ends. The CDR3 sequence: CASSQDRRLTDTQYF. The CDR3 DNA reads TGTGCCAGCAGCCAAGATAGGAGACTTACAGATACGCAGTATTTT.

The CDR3 bases are TGTGCCATCAGTGAAAAGGGGCCCGGACAGTCCAATCAGCCCCAGCATTTT. This translates into CAISEKGPGQSNQPQHF. The rearrangement links TRBV10-3 to TRBJ1-5, with D perhaps TRBD1 (6 bases). The CDR3 runs to 17 residues. CDR1 and CDR2 from the germline V gene are ENHRY and SYGVKD. V shed 3 bases and J shed 3 bases, with 18 bases lying between them.

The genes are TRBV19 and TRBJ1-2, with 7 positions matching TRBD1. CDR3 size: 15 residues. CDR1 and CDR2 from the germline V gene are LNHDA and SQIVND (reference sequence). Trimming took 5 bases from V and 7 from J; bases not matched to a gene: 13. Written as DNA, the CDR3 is TGTGCCAGTAGTGCCCCGGGACAGCCGACGCGTGGCTACACCTTC. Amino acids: CASSAPGQPTRGYTF.

CDR3 DNA: TGTGCCAGCAGCCCTAACTGGGGGGAACTAGCGGAGGGGTCTTTCTACAATGAGCAGTTCTTC. Translating it yields CASSPNWGELAEGSFYNEQFF. This rearrangement joins TRBV4-2 to TRBJ2-1; TRBD2 aligns across 8 bases. CDR3 length equals 21 residues. The germline V gene has CDR1 LGHNA and CDR2 YNFKEQ. J gave up 3 bases and V 4 bases, and 23 bases lay outside the gene matches.

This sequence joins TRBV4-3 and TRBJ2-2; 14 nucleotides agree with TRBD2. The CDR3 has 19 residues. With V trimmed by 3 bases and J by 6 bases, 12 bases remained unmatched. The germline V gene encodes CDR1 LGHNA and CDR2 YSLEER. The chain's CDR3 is CASSHRLTSGRASAGELFF. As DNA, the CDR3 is TGCGCCAGCAGCCACCGCTTGACTAGCGGGAGGGCCTCGGCCGGGGAGCTGTTTTTT.

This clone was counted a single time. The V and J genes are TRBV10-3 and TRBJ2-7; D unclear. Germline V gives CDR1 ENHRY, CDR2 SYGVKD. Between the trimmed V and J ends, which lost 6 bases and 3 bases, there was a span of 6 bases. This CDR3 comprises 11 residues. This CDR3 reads CAIRVSYEQYF. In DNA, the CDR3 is TGTGCCATCAGGGTTAGCTACGAGCAGTACTTC.

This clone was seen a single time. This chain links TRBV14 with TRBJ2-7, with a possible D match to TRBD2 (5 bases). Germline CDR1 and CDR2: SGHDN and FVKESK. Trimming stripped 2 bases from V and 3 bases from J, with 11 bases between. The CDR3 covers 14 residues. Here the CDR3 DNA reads TGTGCCAGCAGCCAAAGAGGACGGGACTACGAGCAGTACTTC. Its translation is CASSQRGRDYEQYF.

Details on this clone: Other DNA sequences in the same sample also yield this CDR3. In DNA form, the CDR3 reads TGTGCCAGCAGCCCGGACAGGGAGGGTCAGCCCCAGCATTTT. This sequence encodes CASSPDREGQPQHF. This rearrangement joins TRBV27 to TRBJ1-5; TRBD1 agrees at 8 bases. V lost 6 bases and J lost 6; bases outside the gene matches: 7. CDR1 MNHEY and CDR2 SMNVEV come from the germline V gene (reference sequence). This CDR3 has 14 amino acids.

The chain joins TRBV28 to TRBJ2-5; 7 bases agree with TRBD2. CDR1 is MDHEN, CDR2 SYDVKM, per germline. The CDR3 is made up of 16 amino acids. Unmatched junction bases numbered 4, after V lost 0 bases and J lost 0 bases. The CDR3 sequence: CASSLWGGRDQETQYF. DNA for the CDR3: TGTGCCAGCAGTTTATGGGGGGGGAGGGACCAAGAGACCCAGTACTTC.

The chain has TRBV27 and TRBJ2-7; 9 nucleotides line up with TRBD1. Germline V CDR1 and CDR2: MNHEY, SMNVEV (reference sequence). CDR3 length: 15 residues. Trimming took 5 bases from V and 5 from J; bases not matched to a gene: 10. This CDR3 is CASSGRTGGYDEQYF. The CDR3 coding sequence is TGTGCCAGCAGTGGCCGCACAGGGGGCTACGACGAGCAGTACTTC.

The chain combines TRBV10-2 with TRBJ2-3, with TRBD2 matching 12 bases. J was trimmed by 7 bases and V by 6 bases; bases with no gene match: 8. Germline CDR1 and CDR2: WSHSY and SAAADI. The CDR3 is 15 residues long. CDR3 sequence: CASSHGTSGSYTQYF. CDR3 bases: TGCGCCAGCAGCCACGGGACTAGCGGGTCATATACGCAGTATTTT.

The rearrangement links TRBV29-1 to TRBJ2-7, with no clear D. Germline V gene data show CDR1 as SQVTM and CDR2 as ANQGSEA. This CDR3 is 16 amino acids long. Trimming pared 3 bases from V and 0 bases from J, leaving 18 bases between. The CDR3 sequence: CSVELTVGPSSYEQYF. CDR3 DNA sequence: TGCAGCGTTGAGCTGACCGTGGGCCCTTCCTCCTACGAGCAGTACTTC.

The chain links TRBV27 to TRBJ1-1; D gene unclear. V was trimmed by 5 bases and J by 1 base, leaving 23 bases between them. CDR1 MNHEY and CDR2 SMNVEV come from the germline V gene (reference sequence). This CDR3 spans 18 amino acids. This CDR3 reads CASSKLRVVRGGNTEAFF. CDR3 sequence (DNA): TGTGCCAGCAGTAAGTTACGGGTTGTGCGGGGAGGGAACACTGAAGCTTTCTTT.

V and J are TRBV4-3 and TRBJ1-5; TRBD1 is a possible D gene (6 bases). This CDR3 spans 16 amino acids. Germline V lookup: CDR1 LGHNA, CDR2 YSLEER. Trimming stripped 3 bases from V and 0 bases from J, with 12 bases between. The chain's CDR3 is CASSQDSDNSNQPQHF. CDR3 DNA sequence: TGCGCCAGCAGCCAGGACAGTGACAATAGCAATCAGCCCCAGCATTTT.

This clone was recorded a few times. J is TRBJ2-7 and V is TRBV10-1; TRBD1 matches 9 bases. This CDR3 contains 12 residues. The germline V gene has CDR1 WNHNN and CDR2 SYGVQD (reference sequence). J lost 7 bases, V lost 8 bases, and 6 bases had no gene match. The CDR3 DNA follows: TGCGCCAGCGGGACAGGGCGTATGGAGCAGTACTTC. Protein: CASGTGRMEQYF.

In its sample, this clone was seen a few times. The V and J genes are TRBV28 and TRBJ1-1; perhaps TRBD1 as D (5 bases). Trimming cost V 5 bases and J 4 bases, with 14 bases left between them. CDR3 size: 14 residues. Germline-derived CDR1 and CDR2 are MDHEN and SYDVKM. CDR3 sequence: CASSPTGGGTEAFF. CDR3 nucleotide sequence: TGTGCCAGCAGTCCGACCGGGGGGGGCACTGAAGCTTTCTTT. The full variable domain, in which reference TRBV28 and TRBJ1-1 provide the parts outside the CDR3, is DVKVTQSSRYLVKRTGEKVFLECVQDMDHENMFWYRQDPGLGLRLIYFSYDVKMKEKGDIPEGYSVSREKKERFSLILESASTNQTSMYLCASSPTGGGTEAFFGQGTRLTVV.

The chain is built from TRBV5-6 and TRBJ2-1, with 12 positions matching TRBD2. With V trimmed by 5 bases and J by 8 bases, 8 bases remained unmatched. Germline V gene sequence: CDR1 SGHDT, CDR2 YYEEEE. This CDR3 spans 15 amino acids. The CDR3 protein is CASSDGLAGIHEQFF. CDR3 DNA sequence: TGTGCCAGCAGTGATGGACTAGCGGGAATCCATGAGCAGTTCTTC.

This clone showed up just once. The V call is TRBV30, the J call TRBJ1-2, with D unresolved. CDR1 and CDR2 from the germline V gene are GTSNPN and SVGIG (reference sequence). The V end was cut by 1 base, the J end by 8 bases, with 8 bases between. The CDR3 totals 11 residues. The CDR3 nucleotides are TGTGCCTGGAGTGCGGAGAGGGGCTACACCTTC. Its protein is CAWSAERGYTF.

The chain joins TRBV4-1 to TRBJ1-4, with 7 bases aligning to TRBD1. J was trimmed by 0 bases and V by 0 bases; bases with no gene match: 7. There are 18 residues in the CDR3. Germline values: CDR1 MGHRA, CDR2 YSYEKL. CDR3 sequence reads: CASSQEPGQDATNEKLFF. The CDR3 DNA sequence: TGCGCCAGCAGCCAAGAACCCGGACAGGATGCAACTAATGAAAAACTGTTTTTT.

The CDR3, as DNA: TGTGCCAGCAGCCCAACCGAGACAGGGGGGGGAACAACTGAAGCTTTCTTT. Amino acids: CASSPTETGGGTTEAFF. The rearrangement uses TRBV5-8 and TRBJ1-1, with 9 bases aligning to TRBD1. Unmatched junction bases numbered 15, after V lost 4 bases and J lost 5 bases. CDR1 is SGHTS and CDR2 is YDEGEE in the germline V gene. This CDR3 region has 17 residues. Complete variable domain (other parts from reference TRBV5-8 and TRBJ1-1): EAGVTQSPTHLIKTRGQQATLRCSPISGHTSVYWYQQALGLGLQFLLWYDEGEERNRGNFPPRFSGRQFPNYSSELNVNALELEDSALYLCASSPTETGGGTTEAFFGQGTRLTVV.

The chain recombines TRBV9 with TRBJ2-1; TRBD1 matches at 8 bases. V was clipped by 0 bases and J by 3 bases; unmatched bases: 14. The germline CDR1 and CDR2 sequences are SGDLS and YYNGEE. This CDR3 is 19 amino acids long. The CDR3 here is CASSVGGTGPFPLYNEQFF. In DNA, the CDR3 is TGTGCCAGCAGCGTAGGAGGGACAGGTCCTTTCCCCCTCTACAATGAGCAGTTCTTC.

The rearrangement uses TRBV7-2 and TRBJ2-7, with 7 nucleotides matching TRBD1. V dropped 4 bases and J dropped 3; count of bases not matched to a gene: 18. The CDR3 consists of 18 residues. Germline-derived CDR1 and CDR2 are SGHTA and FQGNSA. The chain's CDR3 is CASSSTGLRGRSLYEQYF. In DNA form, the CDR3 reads TGTGCCAGCAGCTCGACGGGGTTGAGGGGGCGAAGTCTCTACGAGCAGTACTTC.

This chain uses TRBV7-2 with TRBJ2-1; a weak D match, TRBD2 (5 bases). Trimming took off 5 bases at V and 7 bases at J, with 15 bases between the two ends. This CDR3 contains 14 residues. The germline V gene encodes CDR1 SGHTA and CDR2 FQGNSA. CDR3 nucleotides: TGTGCCAGCAGCCCGACCTTGGGGAGTAATGAGCAGTTCTTC. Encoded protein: CASSPTLGSNEQFF.

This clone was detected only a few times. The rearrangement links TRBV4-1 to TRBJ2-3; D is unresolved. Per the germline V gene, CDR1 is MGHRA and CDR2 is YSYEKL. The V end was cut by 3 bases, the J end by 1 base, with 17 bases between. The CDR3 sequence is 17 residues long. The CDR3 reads CASSHSTSLGCTDTQYF. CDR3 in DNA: TGCGCCAGCAGCCACAGCACATCCCTAGGATGCACAGATACGCAGTATTTT.

The CDR3 loop reads CASSERGLPPYEQYF. CDR3 DNA: TGTGCCAGCAGTGAAAGGGGACTTCCTCCCTACGAGCAGTACTTC. The V call is TRBV6-1, the J call TRBJ2-7; D is possibly TRBD2 (6 bases). This CDR3 is built from 15 residues. The germline V gene has CDR1 MNHNS and CDR2 SASEGT. The V end was cut by 2 bases, the J end by 2 bases, with 13 bases between.